This is a list of T cell receptor beta chains from one sample in a study of blood T cell repertoires in COVID-19. Only in-frame clones appear in the TCRdb table, and some are missing; sequencing was by immunoSEQ multiplex PCR. The sample holds roughly 400,000 clones; about 88% are singletons and the top ten take approximately 1.3%. The sample taken for sequencing was PBMCs or T cells enriched from blood (not recorded which). The origin of the receptors is a woman younger than 35 who had been exposed to COVID-19. The conserved cysteine and the conserved F or W are not part of the CDR3 here. Each record gives: J gene, V gene, CDR3 protein.

>TRBJ2-5|TRBV19
ASSRQGPGETQY
>TRBJ2-5|TRBV28
ASRQGRKETQY
>TRBJ1-5|TRBV6-1
ASSESTGRSNQPQH
>TRBJ2-7|TRBV5-1
ASTLLAGSYEQY
>TRBJ2-3|TRBV28
ASSLIADTQY
>TRBJ1-4|TRBV7-2
ASSLVQGSGEKLF
>TRBJ2-5|TRBV14
ASSQARPDYLYQETQY
>TRBJ2-4|TRBV29-1
SVHSLYGGSGKNIQY
>TRBJ2-7|TRBV5-1
ASSTGQGGYEQY
>TRBJ2-6|TRBV6-5
ASSFSRAGANVLT
>TRBJ2-5|TRBV19
ASSSGTAQETQY
>TRBJ2-7|TRBV2
ASKPTSGGAWEQY
>TRBJ1-3|TRBV5-1
ASSLVSHPGNTIY
>TRBJ2-7|TRBV18
ASSGGYEQY
>TRBJ2-3|TRBV5-1
ASSLARAGSTDTQY
>TRBJ1-6|TRBV18
ASSPAGGKDHSPLH
>TRBJ2-1|TRBV27
ASSLAGPGEQF
>TRBJ2-1|TRBV18
ASSPPAGYSYNEQF
>TRBJ1-2|TRBV20-1
SASRGKEGT
>TRBJ2-3|TRBV7-9
ASSLTSGGPTQY
>TRBJ2-1|TRBV15
ATSRVPGLVANEQF
>TRBJ1-5|TRBV28
ASSLWSNQPQH
>TRBJ1-1|TRBV14
ASLKLTGMSTEAF
>TRBJ2-7|TRBV14
ASSQDGAGTYEQY
>TRBJ1-2|TRBV7-8
ASSLKGQSSGYT
>TRBJ2-7|TRBV5-5
ASSLGLAASYEQY
>TRBJ2-2|TRBV5-1
ASSLSSGFTGELF
>TRBJ1-2|TRBV4-1
ASSQGAGGANYGYT
>TRBJ2-5|TRBV2
ASSVRETQY
>TRBJ2-1|TRBV28
ASSLTRGYNEQF
>TRBJ1-2|TRBV20-1
SASKTGDYGYT
>TRBJ1-1|TRBV3-1/TRBV3-2
ASSQGQGPTEAF
>TRBJ2-7|TRBV19
ASSPQGSYEQY
>TRBJ2-7|TRBV18
ASSPSRGGASYEQY
>TRBJ1-1|TRBV7-6
ASSLTGRTEAF
>TRBJ2-7|TRBV5-1
ASSLGGSSFYEQY
>TRBJ2-1|TRBV19
ASSMGTRGEQF
>TRBJ1-1|TRBV5-4
ASSLERQGAEAF
>TRBJ2-2|TRBV7-2
ASSLGFLVGGPSGELF
>TRBJ1-2|TRBV5-1
ASSLIAGNYGYT
>TRBJ2-2|TRBV9
ASSADTRSNTGELF
>TRBJ1-6|TRBV9
ASSGDSRGFSPLH
>TRBJ2-5|TRBV5-5
ASSLTAWGQGEETQY
>TRBJ2-6|TRBV6-2/TRBV6-3
ASSWTGRSGANVLT
>TRBJ1-1|TRBV20-1
SARPDTEAF
>TRBJ2-7|TRBV28
ASRGTGGKGYEQY
>TRBJ2-7|TRBV2
ASSSLASRGHEQY
>TRBJ1-1|TRBV9
ASSVGGGVTEAF
>TRBJ1-2|TRBV7-9
ASSLGQQNYGYT
>TRBJ2-2|TRBV19
ASRGAGGTNTGELF